This T cell receptor beta chain was sequenced during a study of PD-1 blockade in classical Hodgkin lymphoma. The patients all showed relapse after autologous stem cell transplantation, while their brentuximab vedotin exposure varied. Germline V gene data show CDR1 as SGHTA and CDR2 as FQGTGA. Losses at the gene ends were 5 bases for V and 0 bases for J; bases not matched to a gene: 4. This CDR3 spans 15 amino acids. This clone showed up just once. The assay was immunoSEQ multiplex PCR, and TCRdb's table has in-frame clones only and misses some. The sample has more than 90,000 clones, 80% to 90% seen once.

V usage is TRBV7-3 and J usage is TRBJ1-3, with 7 nucleotides matching TRBD1. The receptor was derived from a human donor with classical Hodgkin lymphoma. This specimen consisted of peripheral blood mononuclear cells (PBMCs), obtained before the second cycle of nivolumab. CDR3 DNA sequence: TGTGCCAGCAGCCTAGCAGGGGGCTCTGGAAACACCATATATTTT. Translation gives CASSLAGGSGNTIYF.